This T cell receptor (beta chain) was identified in a study of shared clonotypes between healthy human individuals. Study-wide findings and caveats: Sharing of clonotypes among donors was expected to vary with sequencing depth. A reduction in generation probabilities was seen for non-shared clonotypes relative to those shared by all four donors.

Regarding this clone: What it binds is not known.

DNA at 150 to 250 ng, tens of thousands of T cell genomes, went into sorted-subset replicate PCRs. Assay used: immunoSEQ multiplex PCR; TCRdb lists only in-frame clones, some missing. This table holds about 700,000 clones, about 91% found once. Germline-derived CDR1 and CDR2 are LNHNV and YYDKDF (reference sequence). The CDR3 length is 16 residues. V was cut by 3 bases and J by 0 bases, with 15 bases left in between. It was CD45RO-negative cells, positively selected for CCR7, that made up naive CD8 cells, with terminally differentiated effector memory CD45RA+ cells excluded. Recent acute infections and vaccinations were absent in the healthy HIV-negative adult donors.

Sequencing used naive CD8+ T cells sorted from blood. This receptor was taken from a young man in good health. The J gene is TRBJ2-7, the V gene TRBV15, with D tentatively TRBD2 (6 bases). CDR3 DNA sequence: TGTGCCACCAGCAGCGGTTATAGCGGAAACTCCTACGAGCAGTACTTC. It yields the protein CATSSGYSGNSYEQYF.